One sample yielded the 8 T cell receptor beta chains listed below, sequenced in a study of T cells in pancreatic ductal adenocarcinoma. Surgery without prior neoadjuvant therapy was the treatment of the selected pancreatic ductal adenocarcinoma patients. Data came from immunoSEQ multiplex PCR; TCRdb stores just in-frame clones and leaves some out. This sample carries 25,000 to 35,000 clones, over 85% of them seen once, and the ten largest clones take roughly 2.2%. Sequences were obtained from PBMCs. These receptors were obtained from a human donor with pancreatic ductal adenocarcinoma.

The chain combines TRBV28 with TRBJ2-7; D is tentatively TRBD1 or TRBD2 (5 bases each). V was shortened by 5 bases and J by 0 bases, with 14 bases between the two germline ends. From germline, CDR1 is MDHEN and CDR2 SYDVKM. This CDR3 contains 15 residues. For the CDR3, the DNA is TGTGCCAGCAGTACGCCCGGGGCTAGCTCCTACGAGCAGTACTTC. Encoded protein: CASSTPGASSYEQYF.

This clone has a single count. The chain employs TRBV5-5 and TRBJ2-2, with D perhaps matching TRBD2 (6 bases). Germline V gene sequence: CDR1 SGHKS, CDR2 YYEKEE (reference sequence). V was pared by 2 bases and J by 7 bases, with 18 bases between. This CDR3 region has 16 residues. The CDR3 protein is CASSFAPGEGNGELFF. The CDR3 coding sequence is TGTGCCAGCAGCTTTGCCCCGGGAGAAGGGAACGGGGAGCTGTTTTTT.

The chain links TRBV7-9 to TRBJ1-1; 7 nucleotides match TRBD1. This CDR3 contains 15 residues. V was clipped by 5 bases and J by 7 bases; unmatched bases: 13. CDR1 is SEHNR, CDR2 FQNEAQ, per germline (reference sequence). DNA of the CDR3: TGTGCCAGCAGCATACAGGGGAGGATTTGGAGTGAAGCTTTCTTT. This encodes CASSIQGRIWSEAFF.

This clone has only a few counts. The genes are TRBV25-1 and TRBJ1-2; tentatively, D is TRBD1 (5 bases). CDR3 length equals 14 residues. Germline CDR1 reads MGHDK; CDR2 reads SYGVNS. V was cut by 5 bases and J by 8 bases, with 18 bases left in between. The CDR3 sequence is CASSSPGAFWGYTF. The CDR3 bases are TGTGCCAGCAGTTCCCCCGGGGCGTTCTGGGGCTACACCTTC.

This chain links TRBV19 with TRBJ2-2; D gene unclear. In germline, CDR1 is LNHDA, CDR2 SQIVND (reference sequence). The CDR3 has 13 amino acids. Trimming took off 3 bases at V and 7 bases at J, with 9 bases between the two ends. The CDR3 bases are TGTGCCAGTAGTATTGAGTTCGGCGGGGAGCTGTTTTTT. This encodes CASSIEFGGELFF.

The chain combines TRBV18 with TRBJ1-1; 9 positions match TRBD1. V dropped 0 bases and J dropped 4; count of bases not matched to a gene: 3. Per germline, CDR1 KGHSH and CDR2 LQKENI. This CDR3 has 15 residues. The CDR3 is CASSPPGQGITEAFF. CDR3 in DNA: TGTGCCAGCTCACCACCGGGACAGGGAATCACTGAAGCTTTCTTT.

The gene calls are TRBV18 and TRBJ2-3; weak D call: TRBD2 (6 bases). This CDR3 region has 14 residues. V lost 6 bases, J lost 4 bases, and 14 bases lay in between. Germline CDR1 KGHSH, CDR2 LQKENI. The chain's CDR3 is CASSLRREADTQYF. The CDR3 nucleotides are TGTGCCAGCTCCCTCCGGAGGGAGGCAGATACGCAGTATTTT.

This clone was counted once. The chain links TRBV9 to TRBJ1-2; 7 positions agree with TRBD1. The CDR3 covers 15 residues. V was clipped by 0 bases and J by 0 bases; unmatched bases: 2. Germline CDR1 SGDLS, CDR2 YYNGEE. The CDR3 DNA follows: TGTGCCAGCAGCGTAGGTGACAGGGCTAACTATGGCTACACCTTC. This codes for CASSVGDRANYGYTF.